This T cell receptor (beta chain) is from a study of T cells in localized non-small cell lung cancer. Study conclusions and caveats: Higher adjacent-lung clonality was associated with shorter survival. The appearance of a median approximately 57 of the top 100 tumor clones was seen in adjacent lung. Peak T cell clonality was found in uninvolved adjacent lung, exceeding tumor. Sequencing covered just one tumor region, so heterogeneity cannot be ruled out.

Using immunoSEQ multiplex PCR, the repertoire was profiled, and TCRdb retains in-frame clones only, with some absent. The table lists 60,000 to 75,000 clones, roughly 79% of them singletons. Notes on this clone: The antigen remains undetermined.

V lost 3 bases to trimming and J lost 3 bases, with 5 bases between them. Germline values: CDR1 SGHAT, CDR2 FQDESV (reference sequence). The CDR3 extends over 12 amino acids. The receptor was derived from a man between 35 and 75 years old with stage II lung adenocarcinoma. The sequenced sample was PBMCs, obtained before any cancer treatment. The chain uses TRBV11-1 and TRBJ1-1; tentatively, D is TRBD1 (5 bases). Written as DNA, the CDR3 is TGTGCCAGCAGCTTGGGGGACACTGAAGCTTTCTTT. Its protein product is CASSLGDTEAFF.